Below are 17 T cell receptor beta chains sequenced from a single sample in a study of blood T cell repertoires in COVID-19. Sequencing used immunoSEQ multiplex PCR; TCRdb keeps in-frame clones, though not all of them. The data show 70,000 to 95,000 clones, about four fifths seen once. Input material: peripheral blood. The source of these receptors is a human donor in a cohort sampled during active COVID-19.

V is TRBV5-4 and J is TRBJ2-3, with D perhaps TRBD1 (6 bases). Germline assignment: CDR1 SGHNT and CDR2 YYREEE (reference sequence). V lost 2 bases, J lost 4 bases, and 17 bases lay in between. CDR3 size: 16 residues. This chain's CDR3 is CASSFTDSPGADTQYF. The DNA for the CDR3 is TGTGCCAGCAGCTTCACGGACAGCCCCGGGGCAGATACGCAGTATTTT.

The chain couples TRBV12-3 or TRBV12-4 to TRBJ2-4; TRBD2 is a possible D gene (6 bases). The ends were cut back, 2 bases at V and 6 bases at J, with 8 bases in the middle. This CDR3 has 13 amino acids. The CDR3 is CASSLRDSNIQYF. CDR3 bases: TGTGCCAGCAGTTTAAGGGACTCAAACATTCAGTACTTC.

The rearrangement joins TRBV2 to TRBJ1-2, with 8 positions matching TRBD1. V shed 6 bases, J shed 0 bases, and the junction held 6 bases outside the gene matches. Germline-derived CDR1 and CDR2 are SNHLY and FYNNEI. The CDR3 is 15 amino acids. The CDR3 DNA sequence: TGTGCCAGCAGACCCACAGGGGGATCTAACTATGGCTACACCTTC. It translates to CASRPTGGSNYGYTF. The variable domain in full, with the rest retrieved from reference TRBV2 and TRBJ1-2, is EPEVTQTPSHQVTQMGQEVILRCVPISNHLYFYWYRQILGQKVEFLVSFYNNEISEKSEIFDDQFSVERPDGSNFTLKIRSTKLEDSAMYFCASRPTGGSNYGYTFGSGTRLTVV.

The genes are TRBV15 and TRBJ1-2, with D possibly TRBD1 on 5 matching bases. The V and J ends lost 0 bases and 5 bases respectively, with 13 bases between them. CDR1 and CDR2 from the germline V gene are LNHNV and YYDKDF (reference sequence). This CDR3 contains 15 residues. In DNA, the CDR3 is TGTGCCACCAGCAGAGATCGTCAGGGAGGATATGGCTACACCTTC. Its protein product is CATSRDRQGGYGYTF.

This chain links TRBV5-1 with TRBJ1-4; perhaps TRBD1 as D (5 bases). The germline CDR1 and CDR2 sequences are SGHRS and YFSETQ. The CDR3 sequence is 14 residues long. The V gene lost 6 bases and the J gene lost 0 bases, with 9 bases spanning the gap. CDR3 nucleotides: TGCGCCAGCACCGACAGTCCAACTAATGAAAAACTGTTTTTT. This translates into CASTDSPTNEKLFF.

The chain has TRBV7-3 and TRBJ2-3; D is undetermined. The length of the CDR3 is 12 residues. Germline-derived CDR1 and CDR2 are SGHTA and FQGTGA. Trimming pared 5 bases from V and 1 base from J, leaving 4 bases between. The CDR3 DNA sequence: TGTGCCAGCAGCCCCGGCACAGATACGCAGTATTTT. This codes for CASSPGTDTQYF.

The chain uses TRBV11-3 and TRBJ2-1, with 8 positions matching TRBD2. The V gene's germline CDR1 is SGHNT and CDR2 YENEEA. The CDR3 sequence is 17 residues long. Germline trimming cut 1 base from V and 4 bases from J; bases unmatched to any gene: 9. The CDR3 reads CASSLGTGGVNYNEQFF. CDR3 nucleotides: TGTGCCAGCAGCTTAGGGACCGGGGGGGTTAATTACAATGAGCAGTTCTTC. The full variable domain, in which reference TRBV11-3 and TRBJ2-1 provide the parts outside the CDR3, is EAGVVQSPRYKIIEKKQPVAFWCNPISGHNTLYWYLQNLGQGPELLIRYENEEAVDDSQLPKDRFSAERLKGVDSTLKIQPAELGDSAVYLCASSLGTGGVNYNEQFFGPGTRLTVL.

This chain connects TRBV5-4 to TRBJ1-2; 9 bases match TRBD1. Germline V gives CDR1 SGHNT, CDR2 YYREEE (reference sequence). V lost 4 bases to trimming and J lost 3 bases; unmatched junction nucleotides: 7. The length of the CDR3 is 15 residues. The CDR3 DNA sequence: TGTGCCAGCAGCGTGACCGGGACAGGGTACTATGGCTACACCTTC. Its translation: CASSVTGTGYYGYTF.

This clone showed up just a few times. V usage is TRBV6-4 and J usage is TRBJ1-2; 10 nucleotides match TRBD1. The germline CDR1 and CDR2 sequences are MRHNA and SNTAGT. The CDR3 contains 15 residues. The J segment lost 3 bases and the V segment lost 6 bases, leaving 7 bases of the junction unmatched. Written as DNA, the CDR3 is TGTGCCAGCAGACTCCGGGACAGGGGTCACTATGGCTACACCTTC. It encodes CASRLRDRGHYGYTF.

The J gene is TRBJ2-5, the V gene TRBV27; 11 positions agree with TRBD2. J lost 4 bases, V lost 5 bases, and 3 bases had no gene match. Germline-derived CDR1 and CDR2 are MNHEY and SMNVEV (reference sequence). The CDR3 covers 14 residues. CDR3 residues: CASSVAGGGETQYF. CDR3 in DNA: TGTGCCAGCAGTGTAGCGGGGGGGGGAGAGACCCAGTACTTC.

The chain carries TRBV19 and TRBJ2-2, with D maybe TRBD1 (5 bases). CDR3 length equals 14 residues. Germline loops: CDR1 LNHDA, CDR2 SQIVND (reference sequence). The V and J ends lost 7 bases and 1 base respectively, with 10 bases between them. DNA for the CDR3: TGTGCCAGTATGGGGCTCGGGAACACCGGGGAGCTGTTTTTT. As protein: CASMGLGNTGELFF. The whole variable domain, remainder taken from reference TRBV19 and TRBJ2-2, is DGGITQSPKYLFRKEGQNVTLSCEQNLNHDAMYWYRQDPGQGLRLIYYSQIVNDFQKGDIAEGYSVSREKKESFPLTVTSAQKNPTAFYLCASMGLGNTGELFFGEGSRLTVL.

This chain uses TRBV6-2 or TRBV6-3 with TRBJ1-1; tentatively, D is TRBD1 (6 bases). Trimming removed 2 bases from V and 10 bases from J, with 11 bases in between. This CDR3 has 12 amino acids. The germline V gene encodes CDR1 MNHEY and CDR2 SVGEGT. CDR3 region: CASSYAGGPAFF. The CDR3 coding sequence is TGTGCCAGCAGTTACGCGGGGGGCCCAGCTTTCTTT.

The chain carries TRBV5-1 and TRBJ2-1, with 8 bases that match TRBD2. CDR3 length equals 13 residues. CDR1 and CDR2 (germline): SGHRS, YFSETQ. Trimming at V came to 6 bases and at J to 9 bases, leaving 8 bases not matched to a gene. CDR3 loop: CASKSAGDGEQFF. CDR3 nucleotide sequence: TGCGCCAGCAAGTCAGCGGGGGATGGTGAGCAGTTCTTC.

The chain has TRBV5-4 and TRBJ2-7; TRBD1 aligns across 9 bases. Unmatched junction bases numbered 11, after V lost 3 bases and J lost 1 base. Per germline, CDR1 SGHNT and CDR2 YYREEE (reference sequence). CDR3 size: 17 residues. CDR3 protein: CASSWSERTGVSYEQYF. The DNA of the CDR3 is TGTGCCAGCAGCTGGTCAGAGAGGACAGGGGTTTCCTACGAGCAGTACTTC.

This clone was picked up one time. The rearrangement links TRBV18 to TRBJ1-4; 11 bases agree with TRBD1. The V segment lost 6 bases and the J segment 5 bases; nucleotides outside the gene matches: 5. CDR1 is KGHSH and CDR2 is LQKENI in the germline V gene. The CDR3 is 15 amino acids. The CDR3: CASSADRGRNEKLFF. Written as DNA, the CDR3 is TGTGCCAGCTCCGCGGACAGGGGGCGGAATGAAAAACTGTTTTTT. The whole variable domain, filled in from reference TRBV18 and TRBJ1-4, reads NAGVMQNPRHLVRRRGQEARLRCSPMKGHSHVYWYRQLPEEGLKFMVYLQKENIIDESGMPKERFSAEFPKEGPSILRIQQVVRGDSAAYFCASSADRGRNEKLFFGSGTQLSVL.

V is TRBV27 and J is TRBJ2-7; D unclear. Looked up from germline, CDR1 is MNHEY and CDR2 is SMNVEV (reference sequence). V was shortened by 2 bases and J by 4 bases, with 15 bases between the two germline ends. The CDR3 has 15 residues. For the CDR3, the DNA is TGTGCCAGCAGTTTAGCACAAGTCCTCATGTACGAGCAGTACTTC. Translating gives CASSLAQVLMYEQYF.

The CDR3 protein is CARSGQNEKLFF. As DNA, the CDR3 is TGTGCCAGGAGCGGACAGAATGAAAAACTGTTTTTT. The chain carries TRBV2 and TRBJ1-4; D is perhaps TRBD1 (6 bases). CDR3 size: 12 residues. V was clipped by 9 bases and J by 5 bases, with 10 bases between them. The germline gives CDR1 SNHLY, CDR2 FYNNEI.